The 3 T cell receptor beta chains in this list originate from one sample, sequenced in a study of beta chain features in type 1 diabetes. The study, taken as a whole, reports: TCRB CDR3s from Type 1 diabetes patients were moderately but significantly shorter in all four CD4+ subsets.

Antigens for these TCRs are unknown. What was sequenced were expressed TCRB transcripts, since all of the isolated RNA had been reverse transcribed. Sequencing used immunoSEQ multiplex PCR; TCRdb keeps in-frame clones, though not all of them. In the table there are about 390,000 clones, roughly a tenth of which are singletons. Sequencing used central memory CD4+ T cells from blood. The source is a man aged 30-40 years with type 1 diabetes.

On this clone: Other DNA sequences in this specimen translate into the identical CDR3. The CDR3 nucleotides are TGTGCCTGGAGTGTGGGGGGCGGGGAGACCCAGTACTTC. Residues: CAWSVGGGETQYF. The rearrangement links TRBV30 to TRBJ2-5; D might be TRBD1 or TRBD2, each matching 6 bases. The CDR3 spans 13 residues. Trimming stripped 0 bases from V and 5 bases from J, with 10 bases between. CDR1 and CDR2 (germline): GTSNPN, SVGIG (reference sequence).

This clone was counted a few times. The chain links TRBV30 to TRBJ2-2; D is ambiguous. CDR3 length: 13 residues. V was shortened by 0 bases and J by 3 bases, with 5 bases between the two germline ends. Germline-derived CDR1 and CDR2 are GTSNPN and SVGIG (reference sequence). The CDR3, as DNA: TGTGCCTGGAGTGTACGGCACACCGGGGAGCTGTTTTTT. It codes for CAWSVRHTGELFF. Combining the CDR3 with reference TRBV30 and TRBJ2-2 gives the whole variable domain SQTIHQWPATLVQPVGSPLSLECTVEGTSNPNLYWYRQAAGRGLQLLFYSVGIGQISSEVPQNLSASRPQDRQFILSSKKLLLSDSGFYLCAWSVRHTGELFFGEGSRLTVL.

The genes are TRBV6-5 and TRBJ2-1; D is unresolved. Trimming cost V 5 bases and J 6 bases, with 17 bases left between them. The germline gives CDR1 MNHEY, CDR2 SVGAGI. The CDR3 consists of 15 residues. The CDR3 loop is CASSKGNTWGNEQFF. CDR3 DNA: TGTGCCAGCAGTAAGGGAAACACCTGGGGCAATGAGCAGTTCTTC.